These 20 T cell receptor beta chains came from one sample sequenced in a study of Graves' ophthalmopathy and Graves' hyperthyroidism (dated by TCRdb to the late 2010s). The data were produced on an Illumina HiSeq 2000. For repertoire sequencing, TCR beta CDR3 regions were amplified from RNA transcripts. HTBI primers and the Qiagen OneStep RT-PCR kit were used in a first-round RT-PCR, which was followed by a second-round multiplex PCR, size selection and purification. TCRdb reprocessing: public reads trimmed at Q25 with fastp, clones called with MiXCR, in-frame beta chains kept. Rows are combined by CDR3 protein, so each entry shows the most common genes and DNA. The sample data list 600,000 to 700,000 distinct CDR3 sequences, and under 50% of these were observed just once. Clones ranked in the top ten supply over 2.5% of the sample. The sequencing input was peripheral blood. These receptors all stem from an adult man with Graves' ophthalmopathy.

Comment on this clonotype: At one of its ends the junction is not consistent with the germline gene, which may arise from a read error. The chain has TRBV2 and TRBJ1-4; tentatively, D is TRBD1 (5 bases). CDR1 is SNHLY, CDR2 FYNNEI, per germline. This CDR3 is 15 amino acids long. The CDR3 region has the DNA TGTGCCATCAGTGATAGGATAGGGGCCAATGAAAAACTGTTTTTT. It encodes CAISDRIGANEKLFF.

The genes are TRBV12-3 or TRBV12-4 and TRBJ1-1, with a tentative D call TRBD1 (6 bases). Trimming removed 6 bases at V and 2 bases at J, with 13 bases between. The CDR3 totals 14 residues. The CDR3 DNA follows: TGTGCCAGCAGATCCGGGACAACCAACACTGAAGCTTTCTTT. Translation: CASRSGTTNTEAFF.

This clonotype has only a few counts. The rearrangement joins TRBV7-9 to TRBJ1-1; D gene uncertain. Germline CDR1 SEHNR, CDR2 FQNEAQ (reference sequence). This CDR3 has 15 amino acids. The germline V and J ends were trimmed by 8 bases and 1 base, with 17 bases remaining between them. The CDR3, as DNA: TGTGCCAGCTCACCAGCCCTGACGGCGAACACTGAAGCTTTCTTT. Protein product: CASSPALTANTEAFF.

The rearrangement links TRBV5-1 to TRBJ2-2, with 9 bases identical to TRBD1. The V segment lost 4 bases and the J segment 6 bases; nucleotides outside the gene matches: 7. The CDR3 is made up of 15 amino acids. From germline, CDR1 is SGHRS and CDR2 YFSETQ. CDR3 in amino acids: CASSHGDRVAGELFF. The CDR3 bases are TGCGCCAGCAGCCACGGGGACAGGGTGGCCGGGGAGCTGTTTTTT.

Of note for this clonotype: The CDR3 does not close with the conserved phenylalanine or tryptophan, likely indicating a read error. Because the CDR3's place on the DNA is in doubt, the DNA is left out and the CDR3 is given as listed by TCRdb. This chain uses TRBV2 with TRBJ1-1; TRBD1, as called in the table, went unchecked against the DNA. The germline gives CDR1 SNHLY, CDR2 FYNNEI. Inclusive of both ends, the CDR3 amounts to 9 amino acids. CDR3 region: CASRGQGIY.

The CDR3: CASSQADGGAYEQYF. The CDR3 DNA reads TGCGCCAGCAGCCAAGCGGACGGGGGGGCCTACGAGCAGTACTTC. The chain couples TRBV4-3 to TRBJ2-7, with 8 bases aligning to TRBD2. The CDR3 sequence is 15 residues long. Trimming at V came to 1 base and at J to 2 bases, leaving 4 bases not matched to a gene. Germline V gene sequence: CDR1 LGHNA, CDR2 YSLEER.

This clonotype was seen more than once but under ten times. The CDR3, as DNA: TGCGCCAGCGGGAGGATTCAACAAATGGAAAAACTGTTTTTT. This gives the protein CASGRIQQMEKLFF. The genes are TRBV4-1 and TRBJ1-4; D remains ambiguous. V was trimmed by 8 bases and J by 8 bases, leaving 18 bases between them. This CDR3 has 14 residues. CDR1 is MGHRA and CDR2 is YSYEKL in the germline V gene.

This chain's CDR3 is CATRAGNTDTQYF. The CDR3 DNA sequence: TGTGCCACCAGAGCGGGGAACACAGATACGCAGTATTTT. The chain is built from TRBV10-3 and TRBJ2-3, with 7 positions matching TRBD2. Germline V gene sequence: CDR1 ENHRY, CDR2 SYGVKD. Trimming cost V 10 bases and J 2 bases; bases outside gene matches: 6. The CDR3 spans 13 residues.

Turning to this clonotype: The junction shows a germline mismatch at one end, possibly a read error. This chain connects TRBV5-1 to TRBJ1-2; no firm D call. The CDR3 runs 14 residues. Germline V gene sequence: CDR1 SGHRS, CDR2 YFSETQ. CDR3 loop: CASSLDGNNYGYPF. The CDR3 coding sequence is TGCGCCAGCAGCTTGGACGGGAACAACTATGGCTACCCCTTC.

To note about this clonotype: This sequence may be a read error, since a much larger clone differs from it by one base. The CDR3 is CAGSQEGQQETQYF. CDR3 nucleotide sequence: TGTGCCGGCAGCCAAGAAGGCCAGCAAGAGACCCAGTACTTC. The J gene is TRBJ2-5, the V gene TRBV7-9; D not certain. The CDR3 is made up of 14 amino acids. Germline V gene lookup returns CDR1 SEHNR and CDR2 FQNEAQ (reference sequence).

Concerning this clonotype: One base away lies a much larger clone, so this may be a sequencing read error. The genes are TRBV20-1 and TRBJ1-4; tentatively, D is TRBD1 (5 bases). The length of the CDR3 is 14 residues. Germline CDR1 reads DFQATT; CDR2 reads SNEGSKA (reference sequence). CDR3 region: CSAREGGINEQLFF. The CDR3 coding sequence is TGCAGTGCTAGAGAGGGGGGGATAAATGAACAACTGTTTTTT.

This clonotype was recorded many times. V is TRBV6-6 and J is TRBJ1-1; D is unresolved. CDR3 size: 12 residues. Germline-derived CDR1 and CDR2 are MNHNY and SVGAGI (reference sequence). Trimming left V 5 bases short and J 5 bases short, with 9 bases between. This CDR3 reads CASSPRETEAFF. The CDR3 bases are TGTGCCAGCAGTCCCCGGGAAACTGAAGCTTTCTTT.

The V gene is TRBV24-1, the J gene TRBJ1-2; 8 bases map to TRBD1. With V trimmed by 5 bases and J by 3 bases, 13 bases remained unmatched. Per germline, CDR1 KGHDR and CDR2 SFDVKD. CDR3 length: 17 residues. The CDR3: CATSGKGEGQADYGYTF. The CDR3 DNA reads TGTGCCACCAGTGGCAAAGGGGAGGGACAGGCTGACTATGGCTACACCTTC.

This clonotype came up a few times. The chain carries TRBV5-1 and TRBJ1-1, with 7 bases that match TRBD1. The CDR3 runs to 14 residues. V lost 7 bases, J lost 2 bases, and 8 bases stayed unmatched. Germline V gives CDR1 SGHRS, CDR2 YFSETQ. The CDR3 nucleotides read TGCGCCAGCTCAAAGACAGGGCTAAACACTGAAGCTTTCTTT. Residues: CASSKTGLNTEAFF.

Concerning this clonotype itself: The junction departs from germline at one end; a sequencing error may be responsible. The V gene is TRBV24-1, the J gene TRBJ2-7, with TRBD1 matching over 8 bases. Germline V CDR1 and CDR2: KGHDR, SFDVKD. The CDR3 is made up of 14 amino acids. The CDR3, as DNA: TGTGCCAGCAGTTTTAAACAGGGGGTAAGGGAGCAGTACTTC. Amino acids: CASSFKQGVREQYF.

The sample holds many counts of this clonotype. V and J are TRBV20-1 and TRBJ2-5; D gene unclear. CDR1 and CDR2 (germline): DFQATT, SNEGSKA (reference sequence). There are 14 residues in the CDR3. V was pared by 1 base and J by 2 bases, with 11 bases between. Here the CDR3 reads CSARAWVDQETQYF. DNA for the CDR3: TGCAGTGCTAGAGCCTGGGTGGATCAAGAGACCCAGTACTTC.

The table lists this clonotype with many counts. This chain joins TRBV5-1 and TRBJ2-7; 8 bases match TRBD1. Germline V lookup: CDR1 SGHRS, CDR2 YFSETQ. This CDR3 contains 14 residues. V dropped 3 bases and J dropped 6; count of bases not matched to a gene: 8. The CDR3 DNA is TGCGCCAGCAGCTCGACAGGGGCCAGGGGCGAGCAGTACTTC. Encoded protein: CASSSTGARGEQYF.

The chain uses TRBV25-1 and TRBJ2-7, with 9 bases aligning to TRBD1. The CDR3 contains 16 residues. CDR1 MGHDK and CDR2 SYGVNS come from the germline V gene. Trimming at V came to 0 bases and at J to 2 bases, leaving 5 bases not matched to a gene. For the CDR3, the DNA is TGTGCCAGCAGTGAATATGGACAGGGGACTCCCTACGAGCAGTACTTC. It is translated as CASSEYGQGTPYEQYF.

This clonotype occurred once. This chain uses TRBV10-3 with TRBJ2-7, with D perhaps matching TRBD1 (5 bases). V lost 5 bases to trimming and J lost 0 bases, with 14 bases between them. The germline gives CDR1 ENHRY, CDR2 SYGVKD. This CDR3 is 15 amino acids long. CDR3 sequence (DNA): TGTGCCATCAGTCCAGACAGCCAAAGCTCCTACGAGCAGTACTTC. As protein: CAISPDSQSSYEQYF.

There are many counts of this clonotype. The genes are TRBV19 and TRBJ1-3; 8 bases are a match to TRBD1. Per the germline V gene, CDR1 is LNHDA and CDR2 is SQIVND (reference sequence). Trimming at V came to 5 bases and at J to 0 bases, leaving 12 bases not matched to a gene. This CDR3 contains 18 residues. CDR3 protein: CASSPPAGQGDSGNTIYF. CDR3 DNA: TGTGCCAGTAGTCCACCAGCTGGACAGGGAGACTCTGGAAACACCATATATTTT.